Listed here are 4 T cell receptor beta chains from one sample, sequenced in a study of T-cell memory formation after mild COVID-19. TCRdb passed the 5' RACE reads through MiXCR, listing each CDR3 protein once. The repertoire consists of around 530,000 distinct CDR3 sequences, with approximately 21% occurring once and the leading ten covering approximately 8.4%. Material for sequencing was PBMCs or a T cell subset sorted from them (not recorded which). The receptors derive from an adult woman who had mild COVID-19 (a few samples of this study predate the infection). Cell type and time point are not known.

J is TRBJ2-2 and V is TRBV3-1; 10 nucleotides agree with TRBD1. CDR1 LGHDT and CDR2 YNNKEL come from the germline V gene (reference sequence). The length of the CDR3 is 15 residues. Germline trimming cut 5 bases from V and 9 bases from J; bases unmatched to any gene: 9. Here the CDR3 reads CASSSPDRGNRELFF. The CDR3 region has the DNA TGTGCCAGCAGCTCGCCGGACAGGGGGAATCGGGAGCTGTTTTTT.

As to this clonotype: The conserved phenylalanine or tryptophan is not found at the CDR3 terminus, so this likely reflects a read error. The rearrangement links TRBV20-1 to TRBJ2-5, with 10 positions matching TRBD2. V was pared by 3 bases and J by 1 base, with 5 bases of the junction left unmatched. Per germline, CDR1 DFQATT and CDR2 SNEGSKA (reference sequence). The CDR3 sequence is 15 residues long. The CDR3 spells CSARSWTSGQETQYL. The CDR3 nucleotides read TGCAGTGCTAGGTCATGGACTAGCGGCCAAGAGACCCAGTACCTC.

In DNA, the CDR3 is TGTGCCATCCGTCCCACAGTAGGAGACAATGAGCAGTTCTTC. Translation gives CAIRPTVGDNEQFF. The chain links TRBV10-3 to TRBJ2-1; D gene unclear. The CDR3 spans 14 residues. The germline gives CDR1 ENHRY, CDR2 SYGVKD. V was clipped by 8 bases and J by 5 bases, with 16 bases between them.

The gene calls are TRBV6-1 and TRBJ2-3, with 8 bases matching TRBD2. The V segment lost 0 bases and the J segment 0 bases; nucleotides outside the gene matches: 5. There are 17 residues in the CDR3. Germline V CDR1 and CDR2: MNHNS, SASEGT. The CDR3 nucleotides are TGTGCCAGCAGTGAAGCGGGGCTAGCGGGTAGCACAGATACGCAGTATTTT. This translates into CASSEAGLAGSTDTQYF.